These 16 T cell receptor beta chains were sequenced from one sample in a study of blood T cells in healthy people across ages (dated by TCRdb to between 2015 and 2017). Receptors were amplified or captured by 5' RACE. The reads were generated on an Illumina HiSeq 2500. The second PCR ran for about 6 to 11 cycles and used a J-beta primer mix along with a sample-barcoded 5' primer. Clones were called with MiXCR by TCRdb after fastp trimmed the public reads at Q25, and only in-frame beta chains were retained. Each CDR3 protein appears once, grouped with its most common genes and DNA. A total of 1.4 million to 1.5 million distinct CDR3 sequences appear in this sample, approximately 38% of them only once. Clones ranked in the top ten supply 6.5% to 10% of the sample. Material: blood. These receptors were taken from a woman aged 18-29 years in good health.

The CDR3 nucleotides are TGTGCCAGCAGTCAAGGGACAGGGTGGACTGAAGCTTTCTTT. Translation gives CASSQGTGWTEAFF. This chain uses TRBV6-6 with TRBJ1-1; the match to TRBD1 covers 9 bases. CDR1 and CDR2 from the germline V gene are MNHNY and SVGAGI (reference sequence). The length of the CDR3 is 14 residues. V dropped 5 bases and J dropped 5; count of bases not matched to a gene: 6.

Only a few counts were recorded for this clonotype. V is TRBV10-3 and J is TRBJ2-3; the D is unclear. This CDR3 is 14 amino acids long. V was cut by 2 bases and J by 2 bases, with 8 bases left in between. CDR1 and CDR2 from the germline V gene are ENHRY and SYGVKD. DNA for the CDR3: TGTGCCATCAGTGAGGCTAGAGACACAGATACGCAGTATTTT. It translates to CAISEARDTDTQYF.

The genes are TRBV12-3 or TRBV12-4 and TRBJ2-7; the D gene is possibly TRBD1 (5 bases). This CDR3 is 14 amino acids long. The V gene lost 2 bases and the J gene lost 5 bases, with 13 bases spanning the gap. For the CDR3, the DNA is TGTGCCAGCAGTTTATCGGTCAGGGATCACGAGCAGTACTTC. It codes for CASSLSVRDHEQYF.

J is TRBJ2-5 and V is TRBV7-9; D possibly corresponds to TRBD2 (6 bases). Trimming removed 1 base at V and 1 base at J, with 13 bases between. Germline V gives CDR1 SEHNR, CDR2 FQNEAQ (reference sequence). The CDR3 length is 16 residues. This CDR3 is CASSLVHSGSQETQYF. The CDR3 nucleotides read TGTGCCAGCAGCTTAGTGCATAGCGGTAGCCAAGAGACCCAGTACTTC. Based on the CDR3 plus reference TRBV7-9 and TRBJ2-5, the full variable domain is DTGVSQNPRHKITKRGQNVTFRCDPISEHNRLYWYRQTLGQGPEFLTYFQNEAQLEKSRLLSDRFSAERPKGSFSTLEIQRTEQGDSAMYLCASSLVHSGSQETQYFGPGTRLLVL.

This chain connects TRBV3-1 to TRBJ2-5; 8 bases map to TRBD2. The trim removed 4 bases at V and 2 bases at J, leaving 6 bases unmatched. CDR3 length equals 15 residues. Germline lookup yields CDR1 LGHDT and CDR2 YNNKEL (reference sequence). CDR3 coding DNA: TGTGCCAGCAGCCCCGAGGGGACTAGACAAGAGACCCAGTACTTC. Its translation is CASSPEGTRQETQYF.

This chain joins TRBV6-5 and TRBJ2-4; 7 positions match TRBD1. Near its end, the DNA agrees better with TRBJ2-7, so the J call may be wrong. CDR3 length equals 14 residues. Germline V lookup: CDR1 MNHEY, CDR2 SVGAGI. The CDR3 sequence: CASSPLTGIHEQYF. DNA for the CDR3: TGTGCCAGCAGTCCCCTGACAGGGATCCACGAGCAGTACTTC.

This clonotype has a handful of counts. The chain has TRBV5-1 and TRBJ2-3; 7 positions agree with TRBD1. Germline V lookup: CDR1 SGHRS, CDR2 YFSETQ. Trimming at V came to 0 bases and at J to 3 bases, leaving 7 bases not matched to a gene. This CDR3 comprises 16 residues. CDR3 loop: CASSLGSTGSTDTQYF. The CDR3 coding sequence is TGCGCCAGCAGCTTGGGGTCGACAGGGTCAACAGATACGCAGTATTTT. Combining the CDR3 with reference TRBV5-1 and TRBJ2-3 gives the whole variable domain KAGVTQTPRYLIKTRGQQVTLSCSPISGHRSVSWYQQTPGQGLQFLFEYFSETQRNKGNFPGRFSGRQFSNSRSEMNVSTLELGDSALYLCASSLGSTGSTDTQYFGPGTRLTVL.

This clonotype was seen a few times. V is TRBV24-1 and J is TRBJ2-5; 14 nucleotides align to TRBD2. This CDR3 has 17 residues. The trim removed 2 bases at V and 1 base at J, leaving 2 bases unmatched. The germline gives CDR1 KGHDR, CDR2 SFDVKD. This CDR3 reads CATSDWGLAGVQETQYF. The CDR3 DNA follows: TGTGCCACCAGTGATTGGGGACTAGCGGGGGTCCAAGAGACCCAGTACTTC.

This clonotype has more than one count but fewer than ten. The chain uses TRBV13 and TRBJ2-7; the match to TRBD1 covers 8 bases. Germline CDR1 reads PRHDT; CDR2 reads FYEKMQ (reference sequence). The J segment lost 1 base and the V segment lost 3 bases, leaving 11 bases of the junction unmatched. There are 17 residues in the CDR3. CDR3 residues: CASSLKLGGQGSYEQYF. The CDR3 bases are TGTGCCAGCAGCTTGAAGCTAGGAGGACAGGGTTCCTACGAGCAGTACTTC.

The V gene is TRBV14, the J gene TRBJ2-1; maybe TRBD1 (6 bases). The CDR3 consists of 14 residues. V gave up 1 base and J gave up 9 bases, with 13 bases separating them. Germline V gene data show CDR1 as SGHDN and CDR2 as FVKESK. CDR3 sequence (DNA): TGTGCCAGCAGCCAAGTCCCAGGGGCGGGTGAGCAGTTCTTC. Translation: CASSQVPGAGEQFF.

The gene calls are TRBV6-5 and TRBJ2-1; 10 bases fit TRBD2. Trimming removed 6 bases from V and 4 bases from J; junction bases left unmatched: 6. Germline lookup yields CDR1 MNHEY and CDR2 SVGAGI. The CDR3 consists of 15 residues. The CDR3 DNA follows: TGTGCCAGCAGGTTAGCGGGAGGAGAATACAATGAGCAGTTCTTC. The encoded protein is CASRLAGGEYNEQFF.

The V call is TRBV6-1, the J call TRBJ1-1; TRBD1 matches 7 bases. The junction had 15 bases not matched to a gene; V was cut back by 7 bases and J by 4 bases. This CDR3 comprises 16 residues. Germline values: CDR1 MNHNS, CDR2 SASEGT. CDR3 sequence: CASNPNTGAGGTEAFF. DNA of the CDR3: TGTGCCAGCAATCCTAACACAGGGGCTGGGGGCACTGAAGCTTTCTTT.

This clonotype has just one count. V gene TRBV5-1 combines with J gene TRBJ1-1; no definite D call. Germline CDR1 and CDR2: SGHRS and YFSETQ. This CDR3 has 14 amino acids. Trimming shortened V by 6 bases and J by 6 bases, and 18 bases separated the two germline ends. The CDR3 loop reads CASKWGVGLAEAFF. For the CDR3, the DNA is TGCGCCAGCAAGTGGGGAGTGGGATTAGCTGAAGCTTTCTTT.

This chain uses TRBV20-1 with TRBJ1-2; no reliable D call. Germline V gene sequence: CDR1 DFQATT, CDR2 SNEGSKA (reference sequence). This CDR3 spans 11 amino acids. Trimming pared 4 bases from V and 4 bases from J, leaving 7 bases between. The CDR3 DNA reads as TGCAGTGCTACCGGGGTCTATGGCTACACCTTC. Protein sequence: CSATGVYGYTF.

The rearrangement uses TRBV28 and TRBJ2-7; a possible D gene is TRBD1 (5 bases). This CDR3 has 14 amino acids. Per germline, CDR1 MDHEN and CDR2 SYDVKM. Trimming took off 3 bases at V and 6 bases at J, with 15 bases between the two ends. This CDR3 reads CASSFPGPQAEQYF. In DNA form, the CDR3 reads TGTGCCAGCAGTTTCCCAGGGCCCCAGGCCGAGCAGTACTTC.

The chain combines TRBV20-1 with TRBJ2-5; the match to TRBD1 covers 9 bases. CDR1 is DFQATT, CDR2 SNEGSKA, per germline (reference sequence). The CDR3 has 15 amino acids. V shed 3 bases and J 4 bases; nucleotides not matched to a gene: 9. The CDR3 nucleotides are TGCAGTGCTAGCCGCGGGACAGGGATTGGAGAGACCCAGTACTTC. Its translation: CSASRGTGIGETQYF.